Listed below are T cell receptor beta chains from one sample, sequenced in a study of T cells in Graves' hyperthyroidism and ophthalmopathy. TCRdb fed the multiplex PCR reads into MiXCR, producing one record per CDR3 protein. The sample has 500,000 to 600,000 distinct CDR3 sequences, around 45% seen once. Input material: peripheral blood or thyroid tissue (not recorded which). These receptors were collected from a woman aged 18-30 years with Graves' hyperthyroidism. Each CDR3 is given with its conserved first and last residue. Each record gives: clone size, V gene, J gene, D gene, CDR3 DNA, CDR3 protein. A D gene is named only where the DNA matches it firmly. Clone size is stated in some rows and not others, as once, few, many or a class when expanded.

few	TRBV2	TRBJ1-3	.	TGTGCCAGCAGTGCTAAGCAAGGGTCTGGAAACACCATATATTTT	CASSAKQGSGNTIYF
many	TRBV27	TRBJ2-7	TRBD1	TGTGCCAGCGGGACAGGGTCCTCCTACGAGCAGTACTTC	CASGTGSSYEQYF
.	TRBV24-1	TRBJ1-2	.	TGTGCCACCAGTGACCGCGGGAGCTATGGCTACACCTTC	CATSDRGSYGYTF
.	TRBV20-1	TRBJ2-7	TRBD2	TGCAGTGCTAGAGACACCGGGACTAGCGGGAGTCTACTTGAGCAGTACTTC	CSARDTGTSGSLLEQYF
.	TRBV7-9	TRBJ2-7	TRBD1	TGTGCCAGCAGCTTAGATCACAGGGGAGCTATCTACGAGCAGTACTTC	CASSLDHRGAIYEQYF
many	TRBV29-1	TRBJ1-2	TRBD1	TGCAGCGTTGAAGCATTGGGACAGGGAGTCTATGGCTACACCTTC	CSVEALGQGVYGYTF
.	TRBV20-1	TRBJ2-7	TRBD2	TGCAGTGCGACGGGACTAGCGGATCCCTACGAGCAGTACTTC	CSATGLADPYEQYF
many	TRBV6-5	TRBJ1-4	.	TGTGCCAGCAGTTACTCGAAGGACAATGAAAAACTGTTTTTT	CASSYSKDNEKLFF
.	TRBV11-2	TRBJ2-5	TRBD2	TGTGCCAGCAGCCCCCCGGGACTAGCGTCCGAGACCCAGTACTTC	CASSPPGLASETQYF
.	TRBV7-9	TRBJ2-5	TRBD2	TGTGCCAGCAGTTGGCCCACCTCAGGAGATAGCGGGAGGGCCCTCGGGACCCAGTACTTC	CASSWPTSGDSGRALGTQYF
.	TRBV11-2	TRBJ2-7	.	TGTGCCAGCAGTTCTAATAGCGGCCTCTACGAGCAGTACTTC	CASSSNSGLYEQYF
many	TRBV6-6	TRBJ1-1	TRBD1	TGTGCCAGCTACAGGGGGCTCTTCACTGAAGCTTTCTTT	CASYRGLFTEAFF
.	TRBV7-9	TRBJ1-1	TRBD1	TGTGCCAGCAGCTCTGACAGGGCGACTGAAGCTTTCTTT	CASSSDRATEAFF
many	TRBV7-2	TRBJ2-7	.	TGTGCCAGCAGCTTACACTCTGGGTCCTCCTCCTACGAGCAGTACTTC	CASSLHSGSSSYEQYF
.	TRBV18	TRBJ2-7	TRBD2	TGTGCCAGCAAATGGACTAGCGGGGATTACGAGCAGTACTTC	CASKWTSGDYEQYF
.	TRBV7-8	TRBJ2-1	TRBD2	TGTGCCAGCAGCCCCCAGACTAGCCTATACAATGAGCAGTTCTTC	CASSPQTSLYNEQFF
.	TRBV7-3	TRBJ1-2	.	TGTGCCAGCAGCCCATCCGGGAACGTCTGTCACTATGGCTACACCTTC	CASSPSGNVCHYGYTF
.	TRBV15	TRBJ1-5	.	TGTGCCACCAGCAGAGATAGTTCAGGGTCTCCCTACGAGCATTTT	CATSRDSSGSPYEHF
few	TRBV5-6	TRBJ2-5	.	TGTGCCAGCAGCTTGGCGGGACGACAAGAGACCCAGTACTTC	CASSLAGRQETQYF
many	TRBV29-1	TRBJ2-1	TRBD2	TGCAGCTTTATGGGGGGGTCCTACAATGAGCAGTTCTTC	CSFMGGSYNEQFF
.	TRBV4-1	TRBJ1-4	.	TGCGCCAGCAGCCATGGTACCTGGGCAACTAATGAAAAACTGTTTTTT	CASSHGTWATNEKLFF
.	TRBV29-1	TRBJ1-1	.	TGCAGCGTTGTCCCCATCGTCGGGGGCGAGTCCATGAACACTGAAGCTTTCTTT	CSVVPIVGGESMNTEAFF
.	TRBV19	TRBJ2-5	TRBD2	TGTGCCGCTAGGGGACTAGCGGGAGGGCGAGAGACCCAGTACTTC	CAARGLAGGRETQYF
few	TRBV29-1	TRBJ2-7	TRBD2	TGCAGCGTTGAGCGTAGCGGGACGGGGGATGAGCAGTACTTC	CSVERSGTGDEQYF
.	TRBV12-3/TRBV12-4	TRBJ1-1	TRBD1	TGTGCCAGCAGTCGAACAGGGGAGCCGGCAGCTTTCTTT	CASSRTGEPAAFF
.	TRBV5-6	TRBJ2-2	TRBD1	TGTGCCAGCAGCTTGGCGTCCGACAGGGGCGGGATGTTTTTT	CASSLASDRGGMFF
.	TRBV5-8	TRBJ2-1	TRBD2	TGCGCCAGCAGCCCTAGCGGGAGGGCGGATGAGCAGTTCTTC	CASSPSGRADEQFF
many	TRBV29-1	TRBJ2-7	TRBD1	TGCAGCGTTGACTCGTGGGACAGTGGCTTTGAGCAGTACTTC	CSVDSWDSGFEQYF
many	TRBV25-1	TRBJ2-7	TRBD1	TGTGCCAGCAGTGAATTACAGGGGTACGAGCAGTACTTC	CASSELQGYEQYF
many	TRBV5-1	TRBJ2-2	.	TGCGCCAGCAGCTTGGTACTAGCTGCCACCGGGGAGCTGTTTTTT	CASSLVLAATGELFF
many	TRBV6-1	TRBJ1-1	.	TGTGCCAGCACTGAAGCTTTCTTT	CASTEAFF
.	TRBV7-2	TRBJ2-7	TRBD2	TGTGCCAGCAGCTTTACGCTAGCGGGACCCACCTACGAGCAGTACTTC	CASSFTLAGPTYEQYF
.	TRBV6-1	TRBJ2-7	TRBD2	TGTGCCAGCAGTCCTCGGGAGGCCCGATCCTACGAGCAGTACTTC	CASSPREARSYEQYF
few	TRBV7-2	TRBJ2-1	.	TGTGCCAGCAGCTTAGACTCCTCTGAGCAGTTCTTC	CASSLDSSEQFF
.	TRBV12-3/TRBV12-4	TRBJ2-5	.	TGTGCCAGCAGTTTAGCGAGAGTCCAAGAGACCCAGTACTTC	CASSLARVQETQYF
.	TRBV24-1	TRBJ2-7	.	TGTGCCATCAGTGATTGGGGCGTGGTCTACGAGCAGTACTTC	CAISDWGVVYEQYF
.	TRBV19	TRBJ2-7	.	TGTGTCAGTAGTATACAGACCAGCTCCTACGAGCAGTACTTC	CVSSIQTSSYEQYF